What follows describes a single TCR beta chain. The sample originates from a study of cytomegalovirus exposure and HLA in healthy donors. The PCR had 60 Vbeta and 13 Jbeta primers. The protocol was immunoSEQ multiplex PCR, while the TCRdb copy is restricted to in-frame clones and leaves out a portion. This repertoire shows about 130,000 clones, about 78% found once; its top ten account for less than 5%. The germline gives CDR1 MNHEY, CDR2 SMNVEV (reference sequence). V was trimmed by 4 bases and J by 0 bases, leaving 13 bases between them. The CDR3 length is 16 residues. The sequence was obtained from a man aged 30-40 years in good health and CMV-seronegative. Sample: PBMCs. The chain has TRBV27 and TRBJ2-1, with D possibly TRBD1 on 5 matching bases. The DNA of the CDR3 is TGTGCCAGCAGTTCCCTCAGGGTAAGCTCCTACAATGAGCAGTTCTTC. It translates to CASSSLRVSSYNEQFF.